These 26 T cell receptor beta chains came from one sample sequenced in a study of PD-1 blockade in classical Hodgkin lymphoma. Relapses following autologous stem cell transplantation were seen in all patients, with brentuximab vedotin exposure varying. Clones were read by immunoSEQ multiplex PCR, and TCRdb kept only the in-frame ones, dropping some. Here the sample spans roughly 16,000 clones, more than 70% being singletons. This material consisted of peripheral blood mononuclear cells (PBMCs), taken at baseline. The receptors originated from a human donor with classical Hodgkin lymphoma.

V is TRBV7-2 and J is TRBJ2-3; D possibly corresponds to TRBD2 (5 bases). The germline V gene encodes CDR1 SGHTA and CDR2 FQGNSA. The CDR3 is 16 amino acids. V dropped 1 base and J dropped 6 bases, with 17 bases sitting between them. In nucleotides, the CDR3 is TGTGCCAGCAGCTTAGGATTCCGGAGCCCGGGGGATACGCAGTATTTT. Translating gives CASSLGFRSPGDTQYF.

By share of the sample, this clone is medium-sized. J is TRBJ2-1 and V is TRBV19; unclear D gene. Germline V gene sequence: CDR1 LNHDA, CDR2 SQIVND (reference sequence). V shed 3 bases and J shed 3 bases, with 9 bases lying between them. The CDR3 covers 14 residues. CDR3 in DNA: TGTGCCAGTAGTATGGGATCGCTCTACAATGAGCAGTTCTTC. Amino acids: CASSMGSLYNEQFF.

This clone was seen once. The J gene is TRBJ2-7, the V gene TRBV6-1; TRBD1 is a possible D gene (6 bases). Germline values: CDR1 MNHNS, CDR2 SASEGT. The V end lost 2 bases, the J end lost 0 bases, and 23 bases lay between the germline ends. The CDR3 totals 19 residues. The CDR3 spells CASSEQPPTTGPSSYEQYF. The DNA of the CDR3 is TGTGCCAGCAGTGAACAACCCCCTACGACAGGACCGAGCTCCTACGAGCAGTACTTC.

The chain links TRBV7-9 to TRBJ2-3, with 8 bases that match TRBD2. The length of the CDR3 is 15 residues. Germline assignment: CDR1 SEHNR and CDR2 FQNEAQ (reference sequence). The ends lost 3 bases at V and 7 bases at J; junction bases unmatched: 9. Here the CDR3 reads CASSFLGLVRNTQYF. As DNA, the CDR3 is TGTGCCAGCAGCTTTCTGGGACTAGTCAGGAATACGCAGTATTTT.

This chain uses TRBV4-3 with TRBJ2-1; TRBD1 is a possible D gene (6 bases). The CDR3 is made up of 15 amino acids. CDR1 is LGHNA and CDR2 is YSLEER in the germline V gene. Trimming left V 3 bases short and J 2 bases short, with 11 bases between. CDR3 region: CASSQIYRAYNEQFF. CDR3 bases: TGCGCCAGCAGCCAGATTTACAGGGCCTACAATGAGCAGTTCTTC.

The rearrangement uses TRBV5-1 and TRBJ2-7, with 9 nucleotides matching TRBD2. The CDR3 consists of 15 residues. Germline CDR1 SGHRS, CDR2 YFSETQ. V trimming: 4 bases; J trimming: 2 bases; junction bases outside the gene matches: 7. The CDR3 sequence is CASSPLSGGTYEQYF. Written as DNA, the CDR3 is TGCGCCAGCAGCCCCCTGAGCGGGGGGACCTACGAGCAGTACTTC.

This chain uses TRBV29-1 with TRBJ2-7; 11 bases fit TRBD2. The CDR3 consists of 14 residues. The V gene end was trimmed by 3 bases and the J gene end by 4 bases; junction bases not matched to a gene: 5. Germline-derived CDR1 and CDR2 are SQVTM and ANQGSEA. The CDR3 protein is CSVDGTSGEYEQYF. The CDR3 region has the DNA TGCAGCGTTGATGGGACTAGCGGAGAATACGAGCAGTACTTC.

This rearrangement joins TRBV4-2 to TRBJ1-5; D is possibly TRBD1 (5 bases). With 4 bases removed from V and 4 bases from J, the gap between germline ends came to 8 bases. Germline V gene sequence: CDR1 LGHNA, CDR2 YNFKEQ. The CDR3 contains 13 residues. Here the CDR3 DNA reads TGTGCCAGCAGCCCAGACAGAAATCAGCCCCAGCATTTT. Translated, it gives CASSPDRNQPQHF.

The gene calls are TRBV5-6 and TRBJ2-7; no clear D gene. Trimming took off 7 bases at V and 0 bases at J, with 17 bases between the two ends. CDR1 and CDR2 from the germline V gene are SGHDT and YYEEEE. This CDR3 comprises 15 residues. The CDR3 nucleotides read TGTGCCAGCCGAGTCTGGGGTCACCCCTCCTACGAGCAGTACTTC. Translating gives CASRVWGHPSYEQYF.

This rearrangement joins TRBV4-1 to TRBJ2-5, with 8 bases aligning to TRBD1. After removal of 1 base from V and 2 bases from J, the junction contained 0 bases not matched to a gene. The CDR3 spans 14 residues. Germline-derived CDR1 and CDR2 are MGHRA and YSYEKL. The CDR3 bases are TGCGCCAGCAGCCAAGGGACAGGGCAAGAGACCCAGTACTTC. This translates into CASSQGTGQETQYF.

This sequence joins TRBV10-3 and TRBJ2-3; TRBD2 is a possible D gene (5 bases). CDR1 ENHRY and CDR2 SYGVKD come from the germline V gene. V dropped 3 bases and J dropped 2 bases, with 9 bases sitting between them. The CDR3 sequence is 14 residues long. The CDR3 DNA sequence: TGTGCCATCAGTGATGCGGGCAACACAGATACGCAGTATTTT. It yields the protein CAISDAGNTDTQYF.

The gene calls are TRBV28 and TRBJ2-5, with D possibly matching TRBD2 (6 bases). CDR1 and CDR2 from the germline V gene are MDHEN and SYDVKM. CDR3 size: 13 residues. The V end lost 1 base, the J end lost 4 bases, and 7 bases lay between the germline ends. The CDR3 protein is CASSLFGGETQYF. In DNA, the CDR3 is TGTGCCAGCAGTTTATTCGGGGGAGAGACCCAGTACTTC.

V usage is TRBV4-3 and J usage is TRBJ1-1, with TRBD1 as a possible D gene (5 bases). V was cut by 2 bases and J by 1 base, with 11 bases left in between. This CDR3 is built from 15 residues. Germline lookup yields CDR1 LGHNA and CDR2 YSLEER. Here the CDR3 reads CASSQSRQSNTEAFF. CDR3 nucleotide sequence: TGCGCCAGCAGCCAAAGTCGACAGTCGAACACTGAAGCTTTCTTT.

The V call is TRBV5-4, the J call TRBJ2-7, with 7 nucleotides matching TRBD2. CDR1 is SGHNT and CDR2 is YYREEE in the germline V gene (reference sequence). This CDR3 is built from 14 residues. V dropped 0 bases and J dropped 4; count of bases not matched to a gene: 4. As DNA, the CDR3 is TGTGCCAGCAGCTTGGGGGGGGGAACTTACGAGCAGTACTTC. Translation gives CASSLGGGTYEQYF.

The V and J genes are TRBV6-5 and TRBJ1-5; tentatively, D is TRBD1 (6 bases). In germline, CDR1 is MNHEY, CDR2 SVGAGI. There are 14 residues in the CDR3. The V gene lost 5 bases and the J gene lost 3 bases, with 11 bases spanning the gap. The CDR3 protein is CASSTGQYNQPQHF. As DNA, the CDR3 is TGTGCCAGCAGTACAGGGCAGTACAATCAGCCCCAGCATTTT.

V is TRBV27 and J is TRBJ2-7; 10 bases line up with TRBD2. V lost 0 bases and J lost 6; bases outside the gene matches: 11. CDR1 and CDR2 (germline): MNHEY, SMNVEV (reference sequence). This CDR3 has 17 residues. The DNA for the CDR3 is TGTGCCAGCAGTTTATCCGGCCCCCTAGCGGGAGATCGCGAGCAGTACTTC. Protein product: CASSLSGPLAGDREQYF.

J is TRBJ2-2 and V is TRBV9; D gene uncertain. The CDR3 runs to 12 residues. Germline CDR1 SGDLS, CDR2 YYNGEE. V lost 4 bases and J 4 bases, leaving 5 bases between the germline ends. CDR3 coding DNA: TGTGCCAGCAGCTTCCTCACCGGGGAGCTGTTTTTT. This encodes CASSFLTGELFF.

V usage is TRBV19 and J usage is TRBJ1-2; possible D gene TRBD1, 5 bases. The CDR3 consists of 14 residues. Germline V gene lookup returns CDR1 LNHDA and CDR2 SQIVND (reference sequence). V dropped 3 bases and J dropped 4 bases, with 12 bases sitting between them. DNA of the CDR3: TGTGCCAGTAGTATCGTCAGGGCCGGCTATGGCTACACCTTC. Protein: CASSIVRAGYGYTF.

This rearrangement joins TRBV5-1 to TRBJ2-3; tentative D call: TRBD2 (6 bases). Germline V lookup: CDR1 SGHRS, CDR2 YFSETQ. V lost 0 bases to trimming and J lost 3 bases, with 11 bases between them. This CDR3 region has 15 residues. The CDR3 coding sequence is TGCGCCAGCAGCTTGGCGGGAGTGGGGACAGATACGCAGTATTTT. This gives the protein CASSLAGVGTDTQYF.

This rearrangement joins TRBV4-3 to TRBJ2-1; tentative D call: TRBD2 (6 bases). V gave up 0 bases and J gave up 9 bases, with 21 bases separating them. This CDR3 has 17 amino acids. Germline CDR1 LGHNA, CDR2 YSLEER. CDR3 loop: CASSQDTSWRGAVEQFF. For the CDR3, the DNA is TGCGCCAGCAGCCAAGATACCTCCTGGCGGGGAGCGGTTGAGCAGTTCTTC.

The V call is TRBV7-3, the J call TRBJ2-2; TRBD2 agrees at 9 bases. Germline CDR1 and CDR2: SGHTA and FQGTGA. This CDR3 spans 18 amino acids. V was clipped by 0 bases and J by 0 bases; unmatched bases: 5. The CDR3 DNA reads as TGTGCCAGCAGCTTAACGGGATTAGCGGGGGCGAACACCGGGGAGCTGTTTTTT. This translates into CASSLTGLAGANTGELFF.

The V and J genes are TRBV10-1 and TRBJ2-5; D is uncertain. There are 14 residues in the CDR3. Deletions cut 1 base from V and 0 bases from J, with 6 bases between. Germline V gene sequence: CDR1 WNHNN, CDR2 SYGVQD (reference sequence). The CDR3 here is CASSELIDQETQYF. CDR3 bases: TGCGCCAGCAGTGAGTTGATAGACCAAGAGACCCAGTACTTC.

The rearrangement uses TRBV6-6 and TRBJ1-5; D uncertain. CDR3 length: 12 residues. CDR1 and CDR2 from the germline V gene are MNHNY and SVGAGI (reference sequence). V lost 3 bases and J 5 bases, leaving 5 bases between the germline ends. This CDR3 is CASSYLDQPQHF. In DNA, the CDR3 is TGTGCCAGCAGTTATCTCGATCAGCCCCAGCATTTT.

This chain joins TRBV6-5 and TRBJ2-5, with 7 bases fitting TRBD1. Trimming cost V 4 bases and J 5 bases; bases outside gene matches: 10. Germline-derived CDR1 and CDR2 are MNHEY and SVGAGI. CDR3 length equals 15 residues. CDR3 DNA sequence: TGTGCCAGCAGTTCCGGGAACAGGGGCGGTGAGACCCAGTACTTC. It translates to CASSSGNRGGETQYF.

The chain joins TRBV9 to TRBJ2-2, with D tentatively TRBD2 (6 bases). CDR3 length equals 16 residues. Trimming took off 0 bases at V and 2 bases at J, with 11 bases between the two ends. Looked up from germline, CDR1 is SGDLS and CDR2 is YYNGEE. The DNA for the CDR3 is TGTGCCAGCAGCGTAGTGGCGGGGCTTAACACCGGGGAGCTGTTTTTT. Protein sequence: CASSVVAGLNTGELFF.

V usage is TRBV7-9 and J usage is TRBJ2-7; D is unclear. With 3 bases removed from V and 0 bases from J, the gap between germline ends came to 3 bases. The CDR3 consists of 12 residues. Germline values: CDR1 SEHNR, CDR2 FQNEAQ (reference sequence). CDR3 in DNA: TGTGCCAGCAGCTTGAGCTCCTACGAGCAGTACTTC. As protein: CASSLSSYEQYF.